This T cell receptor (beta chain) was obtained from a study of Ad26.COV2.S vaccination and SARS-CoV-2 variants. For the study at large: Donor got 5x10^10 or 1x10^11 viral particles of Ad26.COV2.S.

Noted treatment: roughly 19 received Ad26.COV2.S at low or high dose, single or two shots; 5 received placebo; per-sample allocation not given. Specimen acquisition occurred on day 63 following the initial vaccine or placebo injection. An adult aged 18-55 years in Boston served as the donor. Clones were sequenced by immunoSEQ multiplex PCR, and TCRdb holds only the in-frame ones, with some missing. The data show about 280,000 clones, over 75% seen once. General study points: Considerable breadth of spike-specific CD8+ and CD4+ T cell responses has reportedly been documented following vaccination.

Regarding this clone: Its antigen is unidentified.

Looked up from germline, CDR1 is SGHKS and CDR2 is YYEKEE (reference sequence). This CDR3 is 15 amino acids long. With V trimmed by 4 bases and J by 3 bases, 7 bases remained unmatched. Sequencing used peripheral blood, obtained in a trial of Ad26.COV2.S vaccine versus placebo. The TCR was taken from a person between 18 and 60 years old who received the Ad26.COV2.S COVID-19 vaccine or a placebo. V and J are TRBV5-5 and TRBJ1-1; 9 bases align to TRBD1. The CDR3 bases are TGTGCCAGCAGCCCCGGACAGGGGACGTACACTGAAGCTTTCTTT. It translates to CASSPGQGTYTEAFF.